Below, one T cell receptor beta chain is given with its context. The data stem from a study of shared T cell receptors in the human thymus. Sequencing used immunoSEQ multiplex PCR; TCRdb keeps in-frame clones, though not all of them. The table records roughly 500,000 clones, around three quarters of them present only once. These same data were also listed under a study on human thymus T cells. That work states: Thymus was obtained from resections taken during corrective heart surgery. It looked as if thymic and blood repertoires used V and J genes in a biased way. Overlap was high between thymic repertoires from unrelated individuals, as reported in related research.

The source is a boy in the first two years of life with a congenital heart defect. Sequenced material: thymocytes.

CDR3 sequence reads: CASSLGSSGSGWFQETQYF. CDR3 coding DNA: TGCGCCAGCAGCTTGGGGTCTTCCGGGAGTGGCTGGTTCCAAGAGACCCAGTACTTC. This sequence joins TRBV5-1 and TRBJ2-5; TRBD2 is a possible D gene (6 bases). Germline CDR1 and CDR2: SGHRS and YFSETQ. CDR3 length: 19 amino acids. V shed 0 bases and J shed 1 base, with 22 bases lying between them.